This TCR beta chain was obtained from a study of T cell repertoires in cytomegalovirus infection. Overall study: CMV infection together with matching HLA type was indicated by public TCR beta signatures. Whole-study results and caveats: Public TCR beta family frequency separated CMV-and-HLA carriers, including in an independent cohort. The ex vivo response was dominated by HLA-C-restricted CMV-specific TCR beta clonotypes.

TCRdb ran MiXCR on the reads and lists one entry per CDR3 protein. Of over 200,000 distinct CDR3 sequences in the sample, roughly 15% were seen once. The J segment lost 2 bases and the V segment lost 7 bases, leaving 13 bases of the junction unmatched. CDR3 length: 16 residues. The germline gives CDR1 SEHNR, CDR2 FQNEAQ (reference sequence). This clonotype has more than one count but fewer than ten. Its antigen is not identified. The TCR comes from a human donor in good health (CMV status not recorded). Some clones in this sample may be carry-over from other donors' samples. The chain links TRBV7-9 to TRBJ2-5, with 7 nucleotides matching TRBD2. The sample taken for sequencing was PBMCs. CDR3 in DNA: TGTGCCAGCACTCAAAATTCCCGGGACTATCAAGAGACCCAGTACTTC. This codes for CASTQNSRDYQETQYF.